This T cell receptor beta chain came from a study of T cell repertoires in cytomegalovirus infection. Turning to the study itself: The authors relied on CMV epitopes, both recently identified HLA-C-restricted and well-studied HLA-B-restricted. Matching HLA type, along with CMV infection, was indicated by public TCR beta signatures. Overall study results and limits: HLA-C-restricted CMV-specific TCR beta clonotypes prevailed in the ex vivo response. Pooled public TCR beta family frequency picked out CMV carriers with the relevant HLA.

This clonotype was counted between two and nine times. The antigen is not known. TCRdb reanalysed the reads using MiXCR and keeps one entry per CDR3 protein. The sample has approximately 30,000 distinct CDR3 sequences, about 20% seen once. The input for sequencing was CD8+ T cells from cultured PBMCs, taken from culture after CMV antigen stimulation. This TCR came from a human donor in good health (CMV status not recorded). Some clones in this sample may be carry-over from other donors' samples.

DNA for the CDR3: TGTGCCAGCAAAACCCTGGGACAGGGAAGTTCACCCCTCCACTTT. Encoded protein: CASKTLGQGSSPLHF. V and J are TRBV12-3 or TRBV12-4 and TRBJ1-6; 9 bases agree with TRBD1. The CDR3 totals 15 residues. The junction had 10 bases not matched to a gene; V was cut back by 7 bases and J by 9 bases.